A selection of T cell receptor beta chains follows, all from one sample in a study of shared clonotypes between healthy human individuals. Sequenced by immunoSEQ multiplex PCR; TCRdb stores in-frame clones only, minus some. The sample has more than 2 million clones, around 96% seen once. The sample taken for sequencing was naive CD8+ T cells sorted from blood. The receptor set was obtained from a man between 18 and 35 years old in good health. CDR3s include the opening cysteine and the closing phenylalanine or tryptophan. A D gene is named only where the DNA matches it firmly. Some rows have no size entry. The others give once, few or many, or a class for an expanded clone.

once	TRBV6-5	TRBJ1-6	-	TGTGCCAGCAGTTACTGGGGGGCATATTCACCCCTCCACTTT	CASSYWGAYSPLHF
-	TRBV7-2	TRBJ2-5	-	TGTGCCAGCAGCTTAGGATTTGCAGGCGGGTGGGTACAAGAGACCCAGTACTTC	CASSLGFAGGWVQETQYF
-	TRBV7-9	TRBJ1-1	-	TGTGCCAGCAGCTTAGAGTTCGGGGACCTCTCGAACACTGAAGCTTTCTTT	CASSLEFGDLSNTEAFF
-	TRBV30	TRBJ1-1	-	TGTGCCTGGAGCCCCGGAGCAGTCCTATCTGAAGCTTTCTTT	CAWSPGAVLSEAFF
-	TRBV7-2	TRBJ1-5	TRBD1	TGTGCCAGCAGCTTAGGGGACAGGGACGATCAGCCCCAGCATTTT	CASSLGDRDDQPQHF
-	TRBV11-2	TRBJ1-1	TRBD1	TGTGCCAGCAGCTTAGGGTTCGGTACAGGGGTCCCTGAAGCTTTCTTT	CASSLGFGTGVPEAFF
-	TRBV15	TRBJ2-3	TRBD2	TGTGCCACCAGCAGGACCGGACTAGAATCAGATACGCAGTATTTT	CATSRTGLESDTQYF
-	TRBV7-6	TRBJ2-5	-	TGTGCCAGCAGCCCGGGTCTACCCCCCTTGGAGACCCAGTACTTC	CASSPGLPPLETQYF
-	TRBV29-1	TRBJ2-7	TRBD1	TGCAGCGTCAGGACAGGGGACAAGTACGAGCAGTACTTC	CSVRTGDKYEQYF
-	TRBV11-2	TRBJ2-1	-	TGTGCCAGCAGCCCGGGGGTTGGGGGCTACAATGAGCAGTTCTTC	CASSPGVGGYNEQFF
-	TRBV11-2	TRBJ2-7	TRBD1	TGTGCCAGCAGCTTAGGACAGGGGGCGAACTACGAGCAGTACTTC	CASSLGQGANYEQYF
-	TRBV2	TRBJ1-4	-	TGTGCCAGCAGTTATGACAGTCCAACTAATGAAAAACTGTTTTTT	CASSYDSPTNEKLFF
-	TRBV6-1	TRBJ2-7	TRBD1	TGTGCCAGCAGTGGCCCGAGGTGGGGGACAGGGGTAGACGAGCAGTACTTC	CASSGPRWGTGVDEQYF
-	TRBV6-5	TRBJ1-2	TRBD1	TGTGCCAGCAGTTACTCATTCGGGGGACAGGTGGATGGCTACACCTTC	CASSYSFGGQVDGYTF
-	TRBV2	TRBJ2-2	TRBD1	TGTGCCAGCAGTGAACCCTCGGGACAGGGGGCGGACACCGGGGAGCTGTTTTTT	CASSEPSGQGADTGELFF
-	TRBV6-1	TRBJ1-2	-	TGTGCCAGCACCCCTGGGGGGGCTTCTAACTATGGCTACACCTTC	CASTPGGASNYGYTF
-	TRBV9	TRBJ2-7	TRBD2	TGTGCCAGCAGCCTCGGGACTAGCGGCACCTACGAGCAGTACTTC	CASSLGTSGTYEQYF
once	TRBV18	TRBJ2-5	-	TGTGCCAGCTCACCTCCTTCGGGCGAAGAGACCCAGTACTTC	CASSPPSGEETQYF
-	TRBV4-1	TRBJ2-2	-	TGCGCCAGCAGCCAAGATCAGAGGGAATTGGCCGGGGAGCTGTTTTTT	CASSQDQRELAGELFF
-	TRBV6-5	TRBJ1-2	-	TGTGCCAGCAGCCCTGGGGGGCCTGGCTACACCTTC	CASSPGGPGYTF
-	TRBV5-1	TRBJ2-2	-	TGCGCCAGCAGCTCAAGTGGCGGGGAGCTGTTTTTT	CASSSSGGELFF
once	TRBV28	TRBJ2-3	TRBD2	TGTGCCAGCAGTTTACTAGCGGGCCCACGGGATACGCAGTATTTT	CASSLLAGPRDTQYF
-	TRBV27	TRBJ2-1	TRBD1	TGTGCCAGCAGTTTAGGGACGGGGACAGGGATATACAATGAGCAGTTCTTC	CASSLGTGTGIYNEQFF
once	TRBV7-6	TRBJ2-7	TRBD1	TGTGCCAGCAGCCCACACCCCGGGACAGGTACCTACGAGCAGTACTTC	CASSPHPGTGTYEQYF
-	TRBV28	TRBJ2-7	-	TGTCCTTACCGGGCCTACGAGCAGTACTTC	CPYRAYEQYF
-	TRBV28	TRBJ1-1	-	TGTGCCAGCAGTTTAATCGCGGGGAACAAGGGTCCTGAAGCTTTCTTT	CASSLIAGNKGPEAFF
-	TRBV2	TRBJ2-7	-	TGTGCCAGCTTGGGACGGGGCTACGAGCAGTACTTC	CASLGRGYEQYF
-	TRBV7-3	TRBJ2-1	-	TGTGCCAGCAGCCTGGGACAAGCTACTTACAATGAGCAGTTCTTC	CASSLGQATYNEQFF
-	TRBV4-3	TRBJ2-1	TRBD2	TGCGCCAGCAGCCAAGATGCGCTAGCGGGAGACGGCTACAATGAGCAGTTCTTC	CASSQDALAGDGYNEQFF
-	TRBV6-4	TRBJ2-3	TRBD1	TGTGCCAGCAGCCAGGACAGGGCGATCACAGATACGCAGTATTTT	CASSQDRAITDTQYF
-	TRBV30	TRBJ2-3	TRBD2	TGTGCCTGGAGTGCGACTAGCGGGAGCACAGATACGCAGTATTTT	CAWSATSGSTDTQYF
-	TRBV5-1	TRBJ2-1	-	TGCGCCAGCAGCCTAGAAGGAGGGGGCTACAATGAGCAGTTCTTC	CASSLEGGGYNEQFF
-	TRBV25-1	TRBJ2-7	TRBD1	TGTGCCAGCAGTGACCCGGGACAGAGTTACGAGCAGTACTTC	CASSDPGQSYEQYF
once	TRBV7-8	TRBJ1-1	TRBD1	TGTGCCAGCAGCCAGAGGACAGGAGCCTTTATGAACACTGAAGCTTTCTTT	CASSQRTGAFMNTEAFF
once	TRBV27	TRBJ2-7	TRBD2	TGTGCCAGCGCCCGGGGGGGTCCTTACGAGCAGTACTTC	CASARGGPYEQYF
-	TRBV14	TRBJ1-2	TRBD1	TGTGCCAGCAGCCAACTTAGACAGGGTGACTATGGCTACACCTTC	CASSQLRQGDYGYTF
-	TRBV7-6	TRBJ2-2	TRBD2	TGTGCCAGCAGCTTAGCGGGGAGCGGGAGGACCGGGGAGCTGTTTTTT	CASSLAGSGRTGELFF
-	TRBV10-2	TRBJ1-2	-	TGCGCCAGCAGTGAGTGGGCAGAGGGCTACACCTTC	CASSEWAEGYTF
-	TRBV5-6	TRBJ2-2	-	TGTGCCAGCAGCTTGGAGACGCATGCGAACACCGGGGAGCTGTTTTTT	CASSLETHANTGELFF
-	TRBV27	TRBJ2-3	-	TGTGCCAGCAGTCCCCGGGACGGCAACACAGATACGCAGTATTTT	CASSPRDGNTDTQYF
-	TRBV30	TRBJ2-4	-	TGTGCCTGGAGTTACATGGCCGAAAACATTCAGTACTTC	CAWSYMAENIQYF
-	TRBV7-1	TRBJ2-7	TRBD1	TGTGCCAGCAGCCCAGGACAGGGGGGGCCCTACGAGCAGTACTTC	CASSPGQGGPYEQYF
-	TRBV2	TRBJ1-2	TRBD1	TGTGCCAGCAAAGGACAGGATTATATCTATGGCTACACCTTC	CASKGQDYIYGYTF
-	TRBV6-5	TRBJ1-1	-	TGTGCCAGCACCCCGACAGGCGCGTCCTCTGAAGCTTTCTTT	CASTPTGASSEAFF
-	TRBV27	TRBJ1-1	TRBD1	TGTGCCACCCACCGACAGGGACCGAACACTGAAGCTTTCTTT	CATHRQGPNTEAFF
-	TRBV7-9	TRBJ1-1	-	TGTGCCAGCAGCTTAGGTCAGGCCTACGTGGGGACTGAAGCTTTCTTT	CASSLGQAYVGTEAFF
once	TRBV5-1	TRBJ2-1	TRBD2	TGCGCCAGCAGCCCCGGGGTAGCGGGGGCCCCCTACAATGAGCAGTTCTTC	CASSPGVAGAPYNEQFF
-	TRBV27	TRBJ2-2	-	TGTGCCAGCTCGTTTTCACCCGAGATGAACACCGGGGAGCTGTTTTTT	CASSFSPEMNTGELFF
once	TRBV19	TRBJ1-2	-	TGTGCCAGTAGTATAGGGGAAGCTAACTATGGCTACACCTTC	CASSIGEANYGYTF
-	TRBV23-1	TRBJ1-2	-	TGCGCCAGCAGTCAATCTGACGGAACTAACTATGGCTACACCTTC	CASSQSDGTNYGYTF
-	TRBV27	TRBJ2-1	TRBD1	TGTGCCAGCAGGGTAGGGACAGGGGTCTACAATGAGCAGTTCTTC	CASRVGTGVYNEQFF
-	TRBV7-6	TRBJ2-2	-	TGTGCCAGCCGCCAACGGTCGAACACCGGGGAGCTGTTTTTT	CASRQRSNTGELFF
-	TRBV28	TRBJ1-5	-	TGTGCCAGCAGTTTTGGGAGAGGACAGCCCCAGCATTTT	CASSFGRGQPQHF
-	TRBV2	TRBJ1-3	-	TGTGCCAGCAGTGAAGAGACACAGGGCTCTGGAAACACCATATATTTT	CASSEETQGSGNTIYF
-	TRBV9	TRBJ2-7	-	TGTGCCAGCAGCGTACTCGACAGGTTCTCCGAGCAGTACTTC	CASSVLDRFSEQYF
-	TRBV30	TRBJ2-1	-	TGTGCCTTCACCGCCGAGACCCCCTATGTCTTC	CAFTAETPYVF
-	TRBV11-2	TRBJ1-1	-	TGTGCCAGCAGCCCTTCAGAGCTCACTGAAGCTTTCTTT	CASSPSELTEAFF
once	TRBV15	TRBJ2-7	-	TGTGCCACCAGGGCGGGGACTGCTCGCGAGCAGTACTTC	CATRAGTAREQYF
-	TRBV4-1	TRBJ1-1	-	TGCGCCAGCAGCGATTCCCCAGCAGGGGATATTGAAGCTTTCTTT	CASSDSPAGDIEAFF
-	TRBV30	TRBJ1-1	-	TGTGCCTGGAGTATCACGACAGACACTGAAGCTTTCTTT	CAWSITTDTEAFF